The source of this TCR beta chain is a study of blood T cell repertoires in COVID-19. Study in general: Both acute and convalescent COVID-19 samples were obtained from the United States, Italy and Spain. The analysed material was cDNA or gDNA that came from T cells, B-cell-depleted T cells, or PBMCs.

Authors' data handling: From reference gene primer amplification, estimates of nucleated cell counts were derived. Measured with immunoSEQ multiplex PCR; TCRdb has only the in-frame clones, and not every one. From that table come the V and J calls and clone size; the DNA was used to work out D and trimming. The data contain about 210,000 clones, about 91% of them singletons. The table lists this clone with a count of one. The germline gives CDR1 MRHNA, CDR2 SNTAGT. V was shortened by 10 bases and J by 2 bases, with 29 bases between the two germline ends. This CDR3 is 18 amino acids long. Sequencing input: peripheral blood. The sequence came from a man aged 25-45 years with acute or convalescent COVID-19. This rearrangement joins TRBV6-4 to TRBJ1-2; tentatively, D is TRBD1 (6 bases). In nucleotides, the CDR3 is TGTGCCACCATACTATTAATAACACCGGGACACGGAAACTATGGCTACACCTTC. Its translation is CATILLITPGHGNYGYTF.